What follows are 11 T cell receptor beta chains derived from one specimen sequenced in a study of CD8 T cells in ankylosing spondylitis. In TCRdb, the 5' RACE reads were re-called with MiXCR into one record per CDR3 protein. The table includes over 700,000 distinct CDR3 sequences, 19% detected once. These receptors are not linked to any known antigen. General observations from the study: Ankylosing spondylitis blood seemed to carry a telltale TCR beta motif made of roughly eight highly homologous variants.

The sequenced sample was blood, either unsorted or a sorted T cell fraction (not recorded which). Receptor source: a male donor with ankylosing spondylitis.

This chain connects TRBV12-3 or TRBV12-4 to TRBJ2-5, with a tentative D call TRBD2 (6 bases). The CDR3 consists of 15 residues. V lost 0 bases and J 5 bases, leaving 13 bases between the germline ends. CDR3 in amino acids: CASSLAGARGETQYF. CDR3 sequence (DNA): TGTGCCAGCAGTTTAGCAGGAGCCCGGGGGGAGACCCAGTACTTC.

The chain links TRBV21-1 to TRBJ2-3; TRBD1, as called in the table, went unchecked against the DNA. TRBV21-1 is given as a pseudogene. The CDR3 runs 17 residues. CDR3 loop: CASSAQGQGLVSDTQYF. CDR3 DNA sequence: TGTGCCAGCAGCGCACAGGGACAGGGTCTTGTTTCAGATACGCAGTATTTT.

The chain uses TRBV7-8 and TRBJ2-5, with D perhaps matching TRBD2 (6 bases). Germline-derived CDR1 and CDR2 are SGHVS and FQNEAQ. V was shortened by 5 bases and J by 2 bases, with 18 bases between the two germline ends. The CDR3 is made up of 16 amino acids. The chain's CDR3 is CASSPLTSYAQETQYF. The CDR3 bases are TGTGCCAGCAGCCCACTGACTAGTTACGCACAAGAGACCCAGTACTTC.

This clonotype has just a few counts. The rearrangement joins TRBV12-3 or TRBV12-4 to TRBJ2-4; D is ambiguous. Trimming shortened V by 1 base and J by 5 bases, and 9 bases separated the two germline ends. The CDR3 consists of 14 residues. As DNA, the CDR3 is TGTGCCAGCAGTTTAGGGGTCCTGGAAAACATTCAGTACTTC. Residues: CASSLGVLENIQYF.

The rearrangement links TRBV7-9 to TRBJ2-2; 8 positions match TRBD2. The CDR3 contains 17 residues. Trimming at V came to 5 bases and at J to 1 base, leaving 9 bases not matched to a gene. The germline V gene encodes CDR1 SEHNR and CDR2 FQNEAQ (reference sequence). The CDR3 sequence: CASSSQLAAMNTGELFF. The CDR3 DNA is TGTGCCAGCAGCAGCCAACTAGCGGCTATGAACACCGGGGAGCTGTTTTTT.

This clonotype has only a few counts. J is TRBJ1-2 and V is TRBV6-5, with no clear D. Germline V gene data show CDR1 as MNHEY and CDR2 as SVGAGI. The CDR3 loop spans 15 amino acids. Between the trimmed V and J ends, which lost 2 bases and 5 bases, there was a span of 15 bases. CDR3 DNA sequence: TGTGCCAGCAGTTACACGGGGATTCCCGCGTATGGCTACACCTTC. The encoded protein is CASSYTGIPAYGYTF.

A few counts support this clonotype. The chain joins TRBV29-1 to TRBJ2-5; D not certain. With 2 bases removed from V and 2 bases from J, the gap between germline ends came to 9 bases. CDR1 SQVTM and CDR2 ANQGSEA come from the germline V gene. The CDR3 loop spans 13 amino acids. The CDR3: CSVEPGQQETQYF. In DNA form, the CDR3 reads TGCAGCGTTGAACCGGGCCAGCAAGAGACCCAGTACTTC.

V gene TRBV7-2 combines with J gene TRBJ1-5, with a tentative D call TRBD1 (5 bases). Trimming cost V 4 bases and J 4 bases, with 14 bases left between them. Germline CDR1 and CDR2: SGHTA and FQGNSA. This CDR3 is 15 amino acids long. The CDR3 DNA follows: TGTGCCAGCAGCTGGACACCCACCCCTAATCAGCCCCAGCATTTT. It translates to CASSWTPTPNQPQHF. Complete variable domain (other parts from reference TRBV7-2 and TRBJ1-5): GAGVSQSPSNKVTEKGKDVELRCDPISGHTALYWYRQSLGQGLEFLIYFQGNSAPDKSGLPSDRFSAERTGGSVSTLTIQRTQQEDSAVYLCASSWTPTPNQPQHFGDGTRLSIL.

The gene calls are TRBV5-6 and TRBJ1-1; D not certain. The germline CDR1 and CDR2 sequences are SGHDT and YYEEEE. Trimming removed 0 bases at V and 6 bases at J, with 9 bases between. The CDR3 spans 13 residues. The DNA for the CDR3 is TGTGCCAGCAGCTTGGAGGGTAGCGCTGAAGCTTTCTTT. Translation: CASSLEGSAEAFF.

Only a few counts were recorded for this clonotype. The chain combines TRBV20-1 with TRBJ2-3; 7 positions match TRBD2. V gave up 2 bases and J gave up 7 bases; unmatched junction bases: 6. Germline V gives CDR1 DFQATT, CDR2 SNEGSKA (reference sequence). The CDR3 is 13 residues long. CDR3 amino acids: CSARSQAGNTQYF. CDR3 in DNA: TGCAGTGCTAGATCCCAAGCGGGGAATACGCAGTATTTT.

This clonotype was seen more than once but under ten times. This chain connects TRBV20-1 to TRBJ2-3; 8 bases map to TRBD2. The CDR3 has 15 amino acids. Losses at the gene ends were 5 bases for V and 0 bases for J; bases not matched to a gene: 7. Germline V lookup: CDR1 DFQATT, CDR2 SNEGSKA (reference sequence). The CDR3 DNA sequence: TGCAGTGCTTGGAGAAAGCGGGAGAGCACAGATACGCAGTATTTT. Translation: CSAWRKRESTDTQYF.